The entry below describes one T cell receptor beta chain. Its cognate antigen has yet to be identified. No base qualities exist here, and no much larger clone lies one base off it. This record belongs to a study of shared clonotypes between healthy human individuals (dated by TCRdb to between 2020 and 2021). For the study in its entirety: A couple of women and three men aged 18 to 49 years were included in the cohort. Per donor, three plates each were used for CD4 naive and CD4 memory, two for CD8 naive, and one for CD8 memory. Different laboratories and diverse techniques were used to prepare libraries and sequence TCR repertoires, to increase sequencing depth and limit assay-specific biases. To estimate repertoire size and how much clonotypes are shared between individuals, the study performed deep sequencing of blood TCR repertoires from about 5 healthy adults. Per donor, leukapheresis produced somewhere between about 0.85 and 8.9 billion PBMCs.

The donors were healthy, HIV-negative adults who had no recently reported acute infections or vaccinations. Only Caucasian adults living in Nashville, Tennessee, USA were represented among the donors. CD4+ T cells were enriched through magnetic negative selection, after which naive cells were positively selected on CD45RA and the remaining negative fraction served as the memory subset. After blood collection by leukapheresis, PBMCs were isolated using Ficoll-Histopaque density gradient centrifugation and then cryopreserved in the vapor phase of liquid nitrogen. Analytical flow cytometry was used to check the purity and quantity of each magnetically sorted T cell population. Each sorted fraction had its genomic DNA isolated and then quantified by UV absorbance on a Nanodrop 2000c. Here is what the overall study found, with its caveats: Pairwise subsampling indicated that sequencing depth was expected to affect the degree of clonotype sharing among donors. Higher generation probabilities were observed for clonotypes shared by all four sorted-subset donors than for non-shared clonotypes. The small number of donors limited the genetic and exposure-history diversity represented. Approximately 5% of naive CD4, around 3.5% of naive CD8, 2.3% of memory CD4, and more than 0.35% of memory CD8 clonotypes were shared across a few donors. Larger estimated clonotype richness was generally found for naive subsets than for memory subsets. Sampling was restricted to blood, and TCR repertoires in tissue are likely to differ from TCR repertoires in blood. Rarefaction of sorted-subset datasets indicated incomplete sequencing despite the large sequencing depth.

TCR CDR3 regions were amplified from genomic DNA by multiplex PCR using the deep immunoSEQ assay. Extracted genomic DNA from each cell subset was spread evenly across all wells of several immunoSEQ 96-well plates, with each plate serving as a replicate. For sorted subsets, roughly 200 ng of genomic DNA, equivalent to around 30,000 T cell genomes, went into each replicate PCR. Purified libraries were quantified with a Qubit 3.0 fluorometer, sized on a Bioanalyzer 2100, and re-quantified with the KAPA Library Quantification kit. A separate single-read 150-cycle Illumina NextSeq 550 flow cell was used to sequence each immunoSEQ 96-well plate. The authors' analysis ran thus. Because the immunoSEQ output included only junctional sequences and no quality scores, the filtering could not be the same as the filtering used for full-length reads. To assign V/J genes and CDR3, sequences were annotated using PyIR, a Python wrapper for IgBLAST v1.9, with IMGT germline references. Reads were filtered out if the reads had weak V/J assignments (E-value above 1e-6), no CDR3, stop codons, out-of-frame junctions, or ambiguous translated residues. A V3J clonotype was defined by an identical inferred V gene, J gene, and CDR3 amino acid sequence. Percentage overlap between repertoires was calculated by dividing the number of shared unique clonotypes by the size of the smaller repertoire. RTK rarefaction, the Chao1 estimator, and Recon v2.1 estimates of unobserved clonotypes were used to assess repertoire richness. For all TCRbeta clonotypes obtained by the gDNA method from a few donors, generation probabilities were computed with OLGA. The clones in this table, taken by TCRdb from immuneACCESS, are in-frame only. Not every clone is retained; where verified, under half of the shortfall comes from an unresolved V gene, and the cause of the rest is unknown. For V, J and clone size, that table is used; D and trimming come from the DNA. This sample holds approximately 1.4 million clones; about 98% were observed only once. The ten largest clonotypes hold about 0.45% of the sample.

V is clipped by 2 bases and J by 4 bases, and the sequence between their germline boundaries is 9 bases long. The CDR3 spans 14 residues, from the cysteine through the phenylalanine. Just CDR3 DNA is preserved here, 42 bases in frame from base 1. For CDR1 and CDR2, the germline V gene lists MDHEN and SYDVKM. The sample consisted of naive CD4+ T cells sorted from blood. The cell subset or site label, read with the paper, signifies: CD45RA+ positively selected. The sequence links TRBV28 to TRBJ1-5; no D segment can be confidently identified. The receptor was isolated from a man aged 25-45 years in good health. CDR3 region: CASSLRQANQPQHF. The DNA is TGTGCCAGCAGTTTAAGGCAGGCTAATCAGCCCCAGCATTTT. Reference TRBV28 and TRBJ1-5 proteins supply the regions before and after the CDR3; the full variable domain is: DVKVTQSSRYLVKRTGEKVFLECVQDMDHENMFWYRQDPGLGLRLIYFSYDVKMKEKGDIPEGYSVSREKKERFSLILESASTNQTSMYLCASSLRQANQPQHFGDGTRLSIL.